This T cell receptor beta chain appears in the sequencing data of a study of identical twins. Trimming took off 3 bases at V and 5 bases at J, with 7 bases between the two ends. The CDR3 runs 12 residues. TCRdb ran MiXCR on the 5' RACE reads and lists one entry per CDR3 protein. The sample has 600,000 to 700,000 distinct CDR3 sequences, around 20% seen once. The sample was also reused in another study, on T cells expressing NK-cell markers. From that second work: Also leading the CD3+CD56-NKG2C+ fraction in a few donors were these clonotypes.

The rearrangement uses TRBV12-3 or TRBV12-4 and TRBJ1-1; perhaps TRBD1 as D (5 bases). The sample comprised PBMCs. This clonotype originated in a young woman in good health. The CDR3 region is CASSFWGTEAFF. The DNA of the CDR3 is TGTGCCAGCAGTTTTTGGGGGACTGAAGCTTTCTTT.